This T cell receptor beta chain originates from a study of T cells after yellow fever vaccination. Notes on the study in general: Compared with primary, the secondary response was weaker and peaked at day 5, not 15. Subsequent to the booster, the majority of primary-vaccination clones reappeared (roughly 96% CD4, around 85% CD8). Abundant clonotypes from the bulk population could get into FACS-sorted repertoires as contaminants.

About this clonotype: Its antigen remains unknown.

Researchers made TCR cDNA using 5'RACE template switching, and this step added a universal primer site and UMIs. TCRdb used MiXCR to reprocess the 5' RACE reads, holding one entry per CDR3 protein. The table shows a few hundred thousand distinct CDR3 sequences, with 17% occurring only once. The V gene's germline CDR1 is DFQATT and CDR2 SNEGSKA (reference sequence). V lost 3 bases to trimming and J lost 4 bases; unmatched junction nucleotides: 10. The CDR3 is made up of 16 amino acids. This receptor was taken from a man between 18 and 35 years old who received the YFV17D yellow fever vaccine. Sequencing was performed on PBMCs, taken about 5 days after the first yellow fever vaccination. The rearrangement links TRBV20-1 to TRBJ2-1, with TRBD2 identical over 9 bases. CDR3 coding DNA: TGCAGTGCTAGTCTGCTAGCGGGGATCGAATACAATGAGCAGTTCTTC. Encoded protein: CSASLLAGIEYNEQFF.